This is a list of T cell receptor beta chains from one sample in a study of CD8 T cells in Susac syndrome. From the immunoSEQ multiplex PCR reads, TCRdb called clonotypes with MiXCR, one entry per CDR3 protein. The sample contains about 64,000 distinct CDR3 sequences, just under 95% of which appear only once. Input material: CD8+ T cells from PBMCs. The receptor source for this set is a human donor with multiple sclerosis. The CDR3 runs from the conserved cysteine through the conserved F or W. The order of the fields is D gene, V gene, CDR3 length, J gene, clone size, CDR3 protein, CDR3 DNA. A D gene is named only where the DNA matches it firmly. For some rows the clone size is stated as once, few or many, or as a class when expanded; others skip it.

d_call: TRBD1
v_call: TRBV5-6
cdr3_length: 14
j_call: TRBJ1-2
clone_size: .
cdr3_aa: CASSPDRANYGYTF
cdr3_nt: TGTGCCAGCAGCCCCGACAGGGCAAACTATGGCTACACCTTC

d_call: .
v_call: TRBV28
cdr3_length: 14
j_call: TRBJ1-1
clone_size: .
cdr3_aa: CASRLQGYNTEAFF
cdr3_nt: TGTGCCAGCAGGCTCCAGGGCTATAACACTGAAGCTTTCTTT

d_call: TRBD1
v_call: TRBV7-9
cdr3_length: 15
j_call: TRBJ2-7
clone_size: .
cdr3_aa: CASSSNDRGSYEQYF
cdr3_nt: TGTGCCAGCAGCTCCAATGACAGGGGCTCCTACGAGCAGTACTTC

d_call: TRBD1
v_call: TRBV25-1
cdr3_length: 13
j_call: TRBJ2-3
clone_size: .
cdr3_aa: CASSATGTDTQYF
cdr3_nt: TGTGCCAGCAGTGCGACAGGGACCGATACGCAGTATTTT

d_call: TRBD1
v_call: TRBV29-1
cdr3_length: 18
j_call: TRBJ2-7
clone_size: .
cdr3_aa: CSVEDSGRTGGAPYEQYF
cdr3_nt: TGCAGCGTTGAAGATTCGGGCCGGACAGGGGGCGCCCCCTACGAGCAGTACTTC

d_call: .
v_call: TRBV7-9
cdr3_length: 14
j_call: TRBJ2-5
clone_size: few
cdr3_aa: CASSDGGIQETQYF
cdr3_nt: TGTGCCAGCAGCGATGGGGGGATCCAAGAGACCCAGTACTTC

d_call: .
v_call: TRBV25-1
cdr3_length: 13
j_call: TRBJ1-6
clone_size: .
cdr3_aa: CASSESAGATPHF
cdr3_nt: TGTGCCAGCAGTGAATCAGCAGGGGCGACGCCCCACTTT

d_call: TRBD1
v_call: TRBV27
cdr3_length: 14
j_call: TRBJ2-7
clone_size: .
cdr3_aa: CASSLFRGTYEQYF
cdr3_nt: TGTGCCAGCAGTTTATTCAGGGGGACCTACGAGCAGTACTTC

d_call: TRBD1
v_call: TRBV13
cdr3_length: 15
j_call: TRBJ2-5
clone_size: .
cdr3_aa: CASSLSRTGEETQYF
cdr3_nt: TGTGCCAGCAGCTTAAGTCGGACAGGGGAGGAGACCCAGTACTTC

d_call: TRBD1
v_call: TRBV5-6
cdr3_length: 15
j_call: TRBJ1-6
clone_size: .
cdr3_aa: CASSLGGQGVTLLHF
cdr3_nt: TGTGCCAGCAGCTTGGGTGGACAGGGGGTGACACTCCTCCACTTT

d_call: .
v_call: TRBV14
cdr3_length: 15
j_call: TRBJ2-3
clone_size: .
cdr3_aa: CASSQGLTATDTQYF
cdr3_nt: TGTGCCAGCAGCCAAGGTCTGACCGCCACAGATACGCAGTATTTT

d_call: .
v_call: TRBV4-1
cdr3_length: 18
j_call: TRBJ2-7
clone_size: .
cdr3_aa: CASSQQAQKGTSSYEQYF
cdr3_nt: TGCGCCAGCAGCCAACAGGCACAAAAGGGGACGAGTTCCTACGAGCAGTACTTC

d_call: .
v_call: TRBV5-1
cdr3_length: 13
j_call: TRBJ2-1
clone_size: .
cdr3_aa: CASSYQDTHEQFF
cdr3_nt: TGCGCCAGCAGCTATCAGGACACACATGAGCAGTTCTTC

d_call: .
v_call: TRBV20-1
cdr3_length: 15
j_call: TRBJ2-7
clone_size: .
cdr3_aa: CSARSPGSDSAEQYF
cdr3_nt: TGCAGTGCTAGATCCCCAGGAAGCGACTCTGCCGAGCAGTACTTC

d_call: .
v_call: TRBV20-1
cdr3_length: 10
j_call: TRBJ2-5
clone_size: .
cdr3_aa: CSAPTPTQYF
cdr3_nt: TGCAGTGCCCCCACCCCGACCCAGTACTTC

d_call: TRBD2
v_call: TRBV20-1
cdr3_length: 14
j_call: TRBJ2-1
clone_size: .
cdr3_aa: CSARALGRELEQFF
cdr3_nt: TGCAGTGCTAGAGCCCTCGGGCGGGAGCTTGAGCAGTTCTTC

d_call: TRBD1
v_call: TRBV25-1
cdr3_length: 13
j_call: TRBJ2-7
clone_size: .
cdr3_aa: CASRDRGSYEQYF
cdr3_nt: TGTGCCAGTAGGGACAGGGGCTCCTACGAGCAGTACTTC

d_call: .
v_call: TRBV13
cdr3_length: 14
j_call: TRBJ1-4
clone_size: .
cdr3_aa: CASSLRMVDEKLFF
cdr3_nt: TGTGCCAGCAGCCTTAGGATGGTCGATGAAAAACTGTTTTTT

d_call: TRBD2
v_call: TRBV29-1
cdr3_length: 13
j_call: TRBJ2-7
clone_size: .
cdr3_aa: CSVESSGAYEQYF
cdr3_nt: TGCAGCGTTGAGTCTAGCGGGGCCTACGAGCAGTACTTC

d_call: .
v_call: TRBV21-1
cdr3_length: 14
j_call: TRBJ1-2
clone_size: .
cdr3_aa: CASSNTGPGYGYTF
cdr3_nt: TGTGCCAGCAGCAACACAGGGCCCGGCTATGGCTACACCTTC

d_call: TRBD1
v_call: TRBV4-1
cdr3_length: 15
j_call: TRBJ2-7
clone_size: .
cdr3_aa: CASSQERDRGYEQYF
cdr3_nt: TGCGCCAGCAGCCAAGAAAGGGACAGGGGTTACGAGCAGTACTTC

d_call: .
v_call: TRBV7-9
cdr3_length: 13
j_call: TRBJ2-7
clone_size: .
cdr3_aa: CASSLGEGTEQYF
cdr3_nt: TGTGCCAGCAGCTTAGGAGAGGGGACCGAGCAGTACTTC

d_call: .
v_call: TRBV12-3/TRBV12-4
cdr3_length: 14
j_call: TRBJ1-5
clone_size: .
cdr3_aa: CASSFGGSSQPQHF
cdr3_nt: TGTGCCAGCAGTTTCGGGGGCAGTAGTCAGCCCCAGCATTTT

d_call: .
v_call: TRBV5-4
cdr3_length: 13
j_call: TRBJ2-5
clone_size: .
cdr3_aa: CASSSPGQETQYF
cdr3_nt: TGTGCCAGCAGCTCTCCAGGCCAAGAGACCCAGTACTTC

d_call: TRBD1
v_call: TRBV12-3/TRBV12-4
cdr3_length: 16
j_call: TRBJ2-3
clone_size: .
cdr3_aa: CASSLEQGAGSDTQYF
cdr3_nt: TGTGCCAGCAGCCTAGAACAGGGGGCTGGGTCAGATACGCAGTATTTT

d_call: .
v_call: TRBV4-1
cdr3_length: 14
j_call: TRBJ1-2
clone_size: .
cdr3_aa: CASSQERDLYGYTF
cdr3_nt: TGCGCCAGCAGCCAAGAAAGGGACCTCTATGGCTACACCTTC

d_call: TRBD1
v_call: TRBV2
cdr3_length: 15
j_call: TRBJ1-1
clone_size: .
cdr3_aa: CASSYTGGRNTEAFF
cdr3_nt: TGTGCCAGCAGCTACACAGGGGGAAGGAACACTGAAGCTTTCTTT

d_call: .
v_call: TRBV2
cdr3_length: 11
j_call: TRBJ1-3
clone_size: .
cdr3_aa: CASSIGNTIYF
cdr3_nt: TGTGCCAGCAGTATTGGAAACACCATATATTTT

d_call: TRBD2
v_call: TRBV7-9
cdr3_length: 19
j_call: TRBJ2-1
clone_size: .
cdr3_aa: CASSPRTGLGLAGENEQFF
cdr3_nt: TGTGCCAGCAGCCCTCGGACAGGGTTGGGACTAGCGGGAGAAAATGAGCAGTTCTTC

d_call: TRBD1
v_call: TRBV6-5
cdr3_length: 15
j_call: TRBJ1-6
clone_size: .
cdr3_aa: CASIPRGTAVSPLHF
cdr3_nt: TGTGCCAGCATCCCTCGGGGGACAGCTGTTTCACCCCTCCACTTT

d_call: .
v_call: TRBV9
cdr3_length: 14
j_call: TRBJ2-5
clone_size: .
cdr3_aa: CASSALGVEETQYF
cdr3_nt: TGTGCCAGCAGCGCTCTTGGGGTAGAAGAGACCCAGTACTTC

d_call: .
v_call: TRBV7-2
cdr3_length: 15
j_call: TRBJ1-2
clone_size: .
cdr3_aa: CASSLAGHPNYGYTF
cdr3_nt: TGTGCCAGCAGCTTAGCGGGACACCCTAACTATGGCTACACCTTC

d_call: TRBD2
v_call: TRBV27
cdr3_length: 13
j_call: TRBJ2-5
clone_size: .
cdr3_aa: CASSSLAGQTQYF
cdr3_nt: TGTGCCAGCAGTTCCTTAGCGGGCCAGACCCAGTACTTC

d_call: .
v_call: TRBV4-1
cdr3_length: 12
j_call: TRBJ2-1
clone_size: once
cdr3_aa: CASSQDGAKQFF
cdr3_nt: TGCGCCAGCAGCCAAGACGGGGCTAAGCAGTTCTTC

d_call: .
v_call: TRBV28
cdr3_length: 14
j_call: TRBJ2-5
clone_size: .
cdr3_aa: CASRSLDRQETQYF
cdr3_nt: TGTGCCAGCAGGTCTCTTGACAGACAAGAGACCCAGTACTTC

d_call: .
v_call: TRBV20-1
cdr3_length: 14
j_call: TRBJ2-7
clone_size: .
cdr3_aa: CSARDMAGTYEQYF
cdr3_nt: TGCAGTGCTAGAGATATGGCAGGGACCTACGAGCAGTACTTC

d_call: TRBD2
v_call: TRBV13
cdr3_length: 15
j_call: TRBJ2-7
clone_size: .
cdr3_aa: CASSLAASGVYEQYF
cdr3_nt: TGTGCCAGCAGCTTAGCGGCTAGCGGAGTTTACGAGCAGTACTTC

d_call: .
v_call: TRBV6-5
cdr3_length: 14
j_call: TRBJ2-5
clone_size: .
cdr3_aa: CASSYSPAVETQYF
cdr3_nt: TGTGCCAGCAGTTACTCGCCGGCAGTGGAGACCCAGTACTTC

d_call: .
v_call: TRBV29-1
cdr3_length: 15
j_call: TRBJ1-2
clone_size: once
cdr3_aa: CSVERYREGVWSYTF
cdr3_nt: TGCAGCGTTGAGCGGTACAGGGAGGGGGTATGGAGCTACACCTTC

d_call: .
v_call: TRBV29-1
cdr3_length: 14
j_call: TRBJ1-1
clone_size: .
cdr3_aa: CSVHESPTYTEAVF
cdr3_nt: TGCAGCGTTCACGAATCACCTACCTACACTGAAGCTGTCTTT

d_call: .
v_call: TRBV27
cdr3_length: 13
j_call: TRBJ1-2
clone_size: few
cdr3_aa: CASSLTLGVGYTF
cdr3_nt: TGTGCCAGCAGTTTAACCCTGGGTGTTGGCTACACCTTC

d_call: .
v_call: TRBV7-2
cdr3_length: 13
j_call: TRBJ1-2
clone_size: once
cdr3_aa: CASSLPETYGYTF
cdr3_nt: TGTGCCAGCAGCTTACCAGAGACCTATGGCTACACCTTC

d_call: TRBD2
v_call: TRBV7-9
cdr3_length: 16
j_call: TRBJ2-3
clone_size: .
cdr3_aa: CASSLALGGATDTQYF
cdr3_nt: TGTGCCAGCAGCTTAGCGCTGGGAGGGGCCACAGATACGCAGTATTTT

d_call: TRBD1
v_call: TRBV4-1
cdr3_length: 16
j_call: TRBJ2-3
clone_size: .
cdr3_aa: CASSQVPGQITDTQYF
cdr3_nt: TGCGCCAGCAGCCAAGTCCCGGGACAGATAACAGATACGCAGTATTTT

d_call: .
v_call: TRBV29-1
cdr3_length: 12
j_call: TRBJ2-7
clone_size: .
cdr3_aa: CSVEVQPYEQYF
cdr3_nt: TGCAGCGTTGAAGTTCAGCCCTACGAGCAGTACTTC

d_call: TRBD1
v_call: TRBV19
cdr3_length: 16
j_call: TRBJ2-1
clone_size: .
cdr3_aa: CAGSIAFQGAFNEQFF
cdr3_nt: TGTGCCGGTAGTATAGCTTTCCAGGGGGCATTTAATGAGCAGTTCTTC

d_call: .
v_call: TRBV3-1
cdr3_length: 15
j_call: TRBJ2-7
clone_size: .
cdr3_aa: CASSQGQGTAYEQYF
cdr3_nt: TGTGCCAGCAGCCAAGGTCAAGGAACGGCCTACGAGCAGTACTTC

d_call: .
v_call: TRBV28
cdr3_length: 16
j_call: TRBJ1-5
clone_size: .
cdr3_aa: CASSLSPPGINQPQHF
cdr3_nt: TGTGCCAGCAGTTTATCCCCCCCGGGAATCAATCAGCCCCAGCATTTT

d_call: TRBD1
v_call: TRBV13
cdr3_length: 13
j_call: TRBJ2-7
clone_size: .
cdr3_aa: CASSRGGRNEQYF
cdr3_nt: TGTGCCAGCAGCCGAGGGGGCCGGAACGAGCAGTACTTC

d_call: TRBD2
v_call: TRBV30
cdr3_length: 15
j_call: TRBJ2-3
clone_size: .
cdr3_aa: CAWSEGRGEGDTQYF
cdr3_nt: TGTGCCTGGAGTGAGGGTAGAGGGGAGGGAGATACGCAGTATTTT

d_call: TRBD1
v_call: TRBV4-2
cdr3_length: 16
j_call: TRBJ2-7
clone_size: .
cdr3_aa: CASSQGPGQGGYEQYF
cdr3_nt: TGTGCCAGCAGCCAAGGCCCCGGACAGGGGGGATACGAGCAGTACTTC

d_call: TRBD1
v_call: TRBV27
cdr3_length: 12
j_call: TRBJ1-2
clone_size: .
cdr3_aa: CASSLTGVGYTF
cdr3_nt: TGTGCCAGCAGTCTCACAGGGGTCGGCTACACCTTC

d_call: .
v_call: TRBV4-2
cdr3_length: 16
j_call: TRBJ1-5
clone_size: .
cdr3_aa: CASSQDASSYNQPQHF
cdr3_nt: TGTGCCAGCAGCCAAGATGCGAGCAGTTACAATCAGCCCCAGCATTTT

d_call: TRBD2
v_call: TRBV7-9
cdr3_length: 16
j_call: TRBJ2-2
clone_size: .
cdr3_aa: CASVKISGSFTGELFF
cdr3_nt: TGTGCCAGTGTCAAGATTAGCGGGAGCTTTACCGGGGAGCTGTTTTTT

d_call: TRBD2
v_call: TRBV5-5
cdr3_length: 17
j_call: TRBJ2-5
clone_size: .
cdr3_aa: CASSPGLAGGPGETQYF
cdr3_nt: TGTGCCAGCAGCCCGGGACTAGCGGGAGGGCCGGGGGAGACCCAGTACTTC